The rows below give T cell receptor beta chains drawn from one sample of a study of naive CD8 T cells in extremely preterm neonates. Sequencing used immunoSEQ multiplex PCR; TCRdb keeps in-frame clones, though not all of them. The table includes 7,300 or so clones, roughly 90% detected once. The specimen sequenced was naive CD8+ T cells from cord blood. The receptors were sampled from a newborn in good health. CDR3s include the opening cysteine and the closing phenylalanine or tryptophan. The D gene is left open where the match is weak. Expanded clones get a size class; other rows say once, few or many, or leave the size out.

D	size	J	V	DNA	CDR3
TRBD1	NA	TRBJ2-7	TRBV7-2	TGTGCCAGCAGCCTGACGAGACAGGGAGAAGCCTACGAGCAGTACTTC	CASSLTRQGEAYEQYF
TRBD1	NA	TRBJ1-3	TRBV2	TGTGCCAGCAGACTGCCGACAGGGTGGGCTGGAAACACCATATATTTT	CASRLPTGWAGNTIYF
NA	NA	TRBJ1-1	TRBV5-1	TGCGCCAGCAGCTTGGGCCGGACAATGAACACTGAAGCTTTCTTT	CASSLGRTMNTEAFF
TRBD1	NA	TRBJ1-2	TRBV27	TGTGCCAGCAGTTTAAGCGTCAGGGGGCAAGATGGCTACACCTTC	CASSLSVRGQDGYTF
NA	NA	TRBJ1-1	TRBV9	TGTGCCAGCAGCGTGACAGTCAACACTGAAGCTTTCTTT	CASSVTVNTEAFF
TRBD2	NA	TRBJ2-1	TRBV6-6	TGTGCCAGCAGTTACGGGACTAGCTACAATGAGCAGTTCTTC	CASSYGTSYNEQFF
TRBD1	NA	TRBJ2-7	TRBV19	TGTGCCAGTAGTATGGGGACAGGGGGCTACGAGCAGTACTTC	CASSMGTGGYEQYF
NA	NA	TRBJ2-5	TRBV5-6	TGTGCCAGCAGTTCAGGGGAAGAGACCCAGTACTTC	CASSSGEETQYF
TRBD1	NA	TRBJ1-1	TRBV7-6	TGTGCCAGCAGCCTACAGGGGGGGGCTGAAGCTTTCTTT	CASSLQGGAEAFF
TRBD2	NA	TRBJ2-3	TRBV7-8	TGTGCCAGCAGCAGACCTAGCGGGGAATCCACAGATACGCAGTATTTT	CASSRPSGESTDTQYF
TRBD1	NA	TRBJ2-7	TRBV4-1	TGCGCCAGCAGCAAAATGGGACAGGGGGCAAACGAGCAGTACTTC	CASSKMGQGANEQYF
TRBD1	NA	TRBJ1-2	TRBV7-2	TGTGCCAGCAGCCGGTGGACAGGCTCTAACTATGGCTACACCTTC	CASSRWTGSNYGYTF
TRBD1	NA	TRBJ2-3	TRBV5-1	TGCGCCAGCAGCTTGGGAGGGGGCGGGCAGTATTTT	CASSLGGGGQYF
TRBD1	NA	TRBJ1-2	TRBV19	TGTGCCAGTAGTATGGACAGGGACTATGGCTACACCTTC	CASSMDRDYGYTF
TRBD1	NA	TRBJ1-2	TRBV27	TGTGCCAGCAGTTTGACAGGGGGCTATGGCTACACCTTC	CASSLTGGYGYTF
NA	NA	TRBJ2-7	TRBV27	TGTGCCAGCAGTTTTATTTGGGCGGGCCGCTCCTACGAGCAGTACTTC	CASSFIWAGRSYEQYF
TRBD1	NA	TRBJ2-3	TRBV9	TGTGCCAGCAGCGTAGCCCGGGACAGGGGTACAGATACGCAGTATTTT	CASSVARDRGTDTQYF
NA	NA	TRBJ2-2	TRBV7-7	TGTGCTAGCAGCTCGGGGGACACCGGGGAGCTGTTTTTT	CASSSGDTGELFF
NA	NA	TRBJ1-1	TRBV27	TGTGCCAGCAGTTCTCGACAGGTGAACACTGAAGCTTTCTTT	CASSSRQVNTEAFF
NA	NA	TRBJ1-2	TRBV19	TGTGCCAGTAGTCCAGGGCGGGGTTTCAATGGCTACACCTTC	CASSPGRGFNGYTF
NA	NA	TRBJ2-4	TRBV7-9	TGTGCCAGCAGCTTAGGTCAGGGGGGAGCCAAAAACATTCAGTACTTC	CASSLGQGGAKNIQYF
TRBD1	NA	TRBJ2-1	TRBV10-2	TGCGCCAGCAGTGCACAGGGGCCCTACAATGAGCAGTTCTTC	CASSAQGPYNEQFF
TRBD1	NA	TRBJ2-7	TRBV2	TGTGCCAGCAGTGAAACGGGACAGTCCTCCTACGAGCAGTACTTC	CASSETGQSSYEQYF
TRBD1	NA	TRBJ2-7	TRBV4-3	TGCGCCAGCAGCCAAGAAAGGACAGGGTACGAGCAGTACTTC	CASSQERTGYEQYF
NA	NA	TRBJ1-1	TRBV5-4	TGTGCCAGCAGCTCTAACACTGAAGCTTTCTTT	CASSSNTEAFF
NA	NA	TRBJ1-2	TRBV30	TGTGCCTGGAGTGATATTTATAAGGGGGTTCATGGCTACACCTTC	CAWSDIYKGVHGYTF
TRBD2	NA	TRBJ2-7	TRBV19	TGTGCCAGTAGTATACTAGCGGGGGCCTACGAGCAGTACTTC	CASSILAGAYEQYF
TRBD1	NA	TRBJ2-1	TRBV19	TGTGCCAGTAGTATCGTGGGACAGGGGGATGAGCAGTTCTTC	CASSIVGQGDEQFF
NA	NA	TRBJ2-7	TRBV9	TGTGCCAGCAGCGTAGGGACATCCTACGAGCAGTACTTC	CASSVGTSYEQYF
NA	NA	TRBJ2-5	TRBV10-3	TGTGCCATCAGTGTGCGGGACCAAGAGACCCAGTACTTC	CAISVRDQETQYF
NA	NA	TRBJ1-2	TRBV2	TGTGCCAGCGGGGGGTATGGCTACACCTTC	CASGGYGYTF
TRBD1	once	TRBJ1-1	TRBV5-6	TGTGCCAGCACCCCGACAGGGTCTTGGAACACTGAAGCTTTCTTT	CASTPTGSWNTEAFF
NA	NA	TRBJ2-3	TRBV9	TGTGCCAGCAGCACCCGACTAGAGCAGGGAGATACGCAGTATTTT	CASSTRLEQGDTQYF
NA	NA	TRBJ2-7	TRBV30	TGTGCCTGGAGTGTGGCAGGGGCTAGGTCCGAGCAGTACTTC	CAWSVAGARSEQYF
NA	NA	TRBJ1-6	TRBV27	TGTGCCAGCAGTTTAACAAATTCACCCCTCCACTTT	CASSLTNSPLHF
NA	NA	TRBJ2-1	TRBV27	TGTGCCAGCAGTTTATCGACAGGCAATGAGCAGTTCTTC	CASSLSTGNEQFF
NA	NA	TRBJ1-3	TRBV29-1	TGCAGCGTTGAAGGACAGAGCTCTGGAAACACCATATATTTT	CSVEGQSSGNTIYF
TRBD1	NA	TRBJ2-7	TRBV18	TGTGCCAGCTCATCCTACGGGACAGAGAACGAGCAGTACTTC	CASSSYGTENEQYF
NA	NA	TRBJ1-1	TRBV2	TGTGCCAGCAGTGAAGCCATGAACACTGAAGCTTTCTTT	CASSEAMNTEAFF
TRBD2	NA	TRBJ2-7	TRBV9	TGTGCCAGCAGCGTAGGGACTAGCGGGAGTTACGAGCAGTACTTC	CASSVGTSGSYEQYF
NA	NA	TRBJ2-7	TRBV10-2	TGCGCCAGCAGTGAGTGGGCAGGAACGTCATACGAGCAGTACTTC	CASSEWAGTSYEQYF
TRBD1	NA	TRBJ2-7	TRBV6-4	TGTGCCAGCAGTCAGGGACAGGGGGCATACGAGCAGTACTTC	CASSQGQGAYEQYF
NA	NA	TRBJ2-5	TRBV30	TGTGCCTGGAGTGGCCTCCGGCAGTACTTC	CAWSGLRQYF
TRBD2	NA	TRBJ2-3	TRBV4-1	TGCGCCAGCAGACGACTAGCGCCTAGCACAGATACGCAGTATTTT	CASRRLAPSTDTQYF
NA	NA	TRBJ2-1	TRBV9	TGTGCCAGCAGCGTACGGGGGGCGCCGGGCAATGAGCAGTTCTTC	CASSVRGAPGNEQFF
TRBD1	few	TRBJ2-7	TRBV13	TGTGCCAGCAGCGGCCCACAGGGGTACGAGCAGTACTTC	CASSGPQGYEQYF
NA	NA	TRBJ1-1	TRBV7-9	TGTGCCAGCAGCCCCGGGGAGGGGAGAGGTGCCACTGAAGCTTTCTTT	CASSPGEGRGATEAFF
NA	once	TRBJ2-7	TRBV7-8	TGTGCCAGCAGCTTGAGACGGGATGGTAGCTCCTACGAGCAGTACTTC	CASSLRRDGSSYEQYF